Sequencing of this TCR beta chain was carried out in a study of T cells in Graves' hyperthyroidism and ophthalmopathy. Researchers amplified the TCR beta CDR3 regions from RNA transcripts. During a first-round RT-PCR of the TCR CDR3, the HTBI primer set was used. TCRdb re-called the multiplex PCR reads through MiXCR, storing one row per CDR3 protein. The repertoire holds more than 350,000 distinct CDR3 sequences, with 14% to 15% as singletons. There are many counts of this clonotype. Germline values: CDR1 LGHDT, CDR2 YNNKEL (reference sequence). Germline trimming cut 1 base from V and 7 bases from J; bases unmatched to any gene: 8. CDR3 length: 15 residues.

The receptor was derived from a woman under 40 with Graves' hyperthyroidism. J is TRBJ1-1 and V is TRBV3-1; TRBD1 agrees at 8 bases. Sequencing was carried out using blood. The DNA for the CDR3 is TGTGCCAGCAGCCAAGGGAGCAGGGGGCGTAATGAAGCTTTCTTT. Protein: CASSQGSRGRNEAFF.